This T cell receptor beta chain is drawn from a study of regulatory T cells. The primer mix had 52 TRBV and 13 TRBJ primers. Assay used: immunoSEQ multiplex PCR; TCRdb lists only in-frame clones, some missing. The table lists more than 25,000 clones, around 93% of them singletons, with approximately 1.5% in the top ten. Germline CDR1 is MDHEN and CDR2 is SYDVKM. This CDR3 is built from 14 residues. The V gene lost 6 bases and the J gene lost 8 bases, with 19 bases spanning the gap. Findings and caveats of the study: Hydrophobic residues at CDR3 positions 6 and 7 were enriched in conventional CD4+ T cells of CD3G-deficient patients.

A remark on this clone: Antigen: not known.

This rearrangement joins TRBV28 to TRBJ1-2; tentatively, D is TRBD1 (6 bases). This clonotype was sampled from a person in their late teens or twenties with CD3G deficiency. Sequencing was carried out using conventional CD4+ T cells sorted from blood. This CDR3 is CASSPWGANRGYTF. Here the CDR3 DNA reads TGTGCCAGCAGCCCCTGGGGGGCAAACCGGGGCTACACCTTC.